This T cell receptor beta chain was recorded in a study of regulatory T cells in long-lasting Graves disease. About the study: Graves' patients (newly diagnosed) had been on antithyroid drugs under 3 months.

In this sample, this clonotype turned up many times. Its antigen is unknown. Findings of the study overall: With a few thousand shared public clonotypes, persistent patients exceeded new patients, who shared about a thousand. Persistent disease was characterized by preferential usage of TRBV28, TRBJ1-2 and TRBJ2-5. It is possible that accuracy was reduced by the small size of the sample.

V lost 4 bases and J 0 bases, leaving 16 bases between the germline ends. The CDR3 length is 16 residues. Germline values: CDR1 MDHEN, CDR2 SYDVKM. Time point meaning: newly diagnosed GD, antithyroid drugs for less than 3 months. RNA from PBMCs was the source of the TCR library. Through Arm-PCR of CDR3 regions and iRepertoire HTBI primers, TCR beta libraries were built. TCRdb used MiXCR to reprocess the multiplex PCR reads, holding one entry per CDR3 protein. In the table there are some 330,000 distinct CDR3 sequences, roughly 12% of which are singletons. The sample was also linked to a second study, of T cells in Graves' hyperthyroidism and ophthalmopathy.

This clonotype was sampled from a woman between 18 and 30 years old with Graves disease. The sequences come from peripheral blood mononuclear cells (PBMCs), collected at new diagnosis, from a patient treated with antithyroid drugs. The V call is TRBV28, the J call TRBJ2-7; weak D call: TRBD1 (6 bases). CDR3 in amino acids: CASSSRPGHRSYEQYF. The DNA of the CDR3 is TGTGCCAGCAGTTCGCGACCGGGACATCGCTCCTACGAGCAGTACTTC.